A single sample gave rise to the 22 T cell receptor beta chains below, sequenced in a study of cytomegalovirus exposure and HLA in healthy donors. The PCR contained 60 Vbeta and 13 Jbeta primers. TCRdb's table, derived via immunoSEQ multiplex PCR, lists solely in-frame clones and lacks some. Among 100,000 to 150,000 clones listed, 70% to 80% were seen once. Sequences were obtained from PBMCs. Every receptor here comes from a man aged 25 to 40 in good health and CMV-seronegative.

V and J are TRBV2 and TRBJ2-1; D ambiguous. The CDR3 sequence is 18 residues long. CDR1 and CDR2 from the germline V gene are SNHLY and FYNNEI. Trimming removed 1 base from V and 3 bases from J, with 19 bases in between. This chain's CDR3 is CASSEGAQTLLLYNEQFF. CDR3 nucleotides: TGTGCCAGCAGTGAAGGGGCGCAGACCCTGCTCCTCTACAATGAGCAGTTCTTC.

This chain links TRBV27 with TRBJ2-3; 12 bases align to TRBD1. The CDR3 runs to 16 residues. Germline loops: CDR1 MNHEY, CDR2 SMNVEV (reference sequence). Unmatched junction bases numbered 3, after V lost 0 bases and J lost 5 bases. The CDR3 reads CASSLSGTGGLDTQYF. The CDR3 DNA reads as TGTGCCAGCAGTTTATCTGGGACAGGGGGCCTAGATACGCAGTATTTT.

In DNA form, the CDR3 reads TGTGCCAGCAGCTTGGGGCAGGGGGGATACGAGCAGTACTTC. The encoded protein is CASSLGQGGYEQYF. The J gene is TRBJ2-7, the V gene TRBV5-6; tentative D call: TRBD1 (7 bases). This CDR3 contains 14 residues. V was pared by 0 bases and J by 4 bases, with 11 bases between. The V gene's germline CDR1 is SGHDT and CDR2 YYEEEE.

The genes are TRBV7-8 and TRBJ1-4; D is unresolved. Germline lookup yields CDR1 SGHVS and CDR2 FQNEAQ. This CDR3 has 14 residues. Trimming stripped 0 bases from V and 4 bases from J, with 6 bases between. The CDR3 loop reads CASSLAQINEKLFF. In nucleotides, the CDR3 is TGTGCCAGCAGCTTAGCACAGATTAATGAAAAACTGTTTTTT.

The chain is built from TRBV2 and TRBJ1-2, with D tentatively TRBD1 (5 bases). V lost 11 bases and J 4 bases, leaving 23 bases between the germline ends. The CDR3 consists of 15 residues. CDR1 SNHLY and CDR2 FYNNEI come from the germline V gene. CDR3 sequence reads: CASSGRDSRPYGYTF. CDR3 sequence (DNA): TGTGCCTCGTCGGGGCGGGATAGCCGACCCTATGGCTACACCTTC.

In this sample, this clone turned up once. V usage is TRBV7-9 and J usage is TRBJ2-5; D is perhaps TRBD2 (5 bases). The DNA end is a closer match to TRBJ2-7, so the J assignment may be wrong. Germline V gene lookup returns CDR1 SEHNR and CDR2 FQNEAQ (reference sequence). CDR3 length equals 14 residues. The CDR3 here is CASSSPRRIYEQYF. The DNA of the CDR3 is TGTGCCAGCAGCTCGCCACGGAGGATCTACGAGCAGTACTTC.

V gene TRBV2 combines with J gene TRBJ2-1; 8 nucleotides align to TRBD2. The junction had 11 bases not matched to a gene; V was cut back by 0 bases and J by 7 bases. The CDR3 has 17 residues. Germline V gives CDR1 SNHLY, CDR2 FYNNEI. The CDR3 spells CASSEAFGSGSGNEQFF. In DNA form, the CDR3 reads TGTGCCAGCAGTGAAGCATTTGGAAGCGGGAGTGGAAATGAGCAGTTCTTC.

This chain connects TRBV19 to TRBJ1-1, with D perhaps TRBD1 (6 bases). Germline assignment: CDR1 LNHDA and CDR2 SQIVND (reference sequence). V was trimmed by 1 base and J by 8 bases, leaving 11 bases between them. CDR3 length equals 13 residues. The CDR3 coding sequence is TGTGCCAGTAGTATAGGGGGAAGGGGGGAAGCTTTCTTT. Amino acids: CASSIGGRGEAFF.

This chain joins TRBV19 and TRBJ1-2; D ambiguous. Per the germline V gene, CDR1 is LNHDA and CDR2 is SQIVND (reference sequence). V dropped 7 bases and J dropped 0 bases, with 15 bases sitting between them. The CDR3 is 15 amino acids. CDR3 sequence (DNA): TGTGCCAGTACTAACGACTATCTATCTAACTATGGCTACACCTTC. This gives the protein CASTNDYLSNYGYTF.

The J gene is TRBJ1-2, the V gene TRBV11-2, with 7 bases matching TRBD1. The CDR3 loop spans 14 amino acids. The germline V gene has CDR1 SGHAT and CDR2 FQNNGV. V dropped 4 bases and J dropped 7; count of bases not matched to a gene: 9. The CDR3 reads CASSSYQGGGGYTF. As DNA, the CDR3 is TGTGCCAGCAGCTCCTACCAGGGGGGCGGTGGCTACACCTTC.

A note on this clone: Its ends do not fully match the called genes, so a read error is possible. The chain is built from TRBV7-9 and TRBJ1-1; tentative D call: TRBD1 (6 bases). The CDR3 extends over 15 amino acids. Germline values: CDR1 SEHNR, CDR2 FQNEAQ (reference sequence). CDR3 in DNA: TGTGCCAGCAGCTTAGGACAGGCCGGGAACCGTGAAACTTTCTTT. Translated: CASSLGQAGNRETFF.

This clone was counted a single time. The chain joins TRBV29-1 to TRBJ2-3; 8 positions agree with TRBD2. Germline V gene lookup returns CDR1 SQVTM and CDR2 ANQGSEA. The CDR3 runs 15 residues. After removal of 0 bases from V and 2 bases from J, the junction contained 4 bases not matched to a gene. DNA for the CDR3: TGCAGCGTTGAAGATCGGGAGGGCTACACAGATACGCAGTATTTT. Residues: CSVEDREGYTDTQYF.

CDR3 in amino acids: CASSFSESSGNTIYF. The CDR3 coding sequence is TGTGCCAGCAGTTTCTCGGAGAGCTCTGGAAACACCATATATTTT. The chain combines TRBV28 with TRBJ1-3, with no clear D. Germline CDR1 is MDHEN and CDR2 is SYDVKM. The CDR3 totals 15 residues. Trimming cost V 3 bases and J 0 bases, with 9 bases left between them.

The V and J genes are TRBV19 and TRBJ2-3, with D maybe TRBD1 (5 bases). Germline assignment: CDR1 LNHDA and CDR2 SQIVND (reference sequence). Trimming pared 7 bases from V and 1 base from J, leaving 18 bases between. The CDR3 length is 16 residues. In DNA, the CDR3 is TGTGCCAGTACAGGGCCATCGGTCGGAGGCACAGATACGCAGTATTTT. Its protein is CASTGPSVGGTDTQYF.

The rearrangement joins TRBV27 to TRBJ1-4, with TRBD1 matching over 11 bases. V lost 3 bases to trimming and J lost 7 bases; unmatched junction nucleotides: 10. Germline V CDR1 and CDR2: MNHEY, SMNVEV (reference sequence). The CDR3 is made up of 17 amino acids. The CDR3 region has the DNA TGTGCCAGCAGTTTGGGACAGGGGGGACTATCGGGTGAAAAACTGTTTTTT. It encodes CASSLGQGGLSGEKLFF. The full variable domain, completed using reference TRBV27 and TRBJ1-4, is EAQVTQNPRYLITVTGKKLTVTCSQNMNHEYMSWYRQDPGLGLRQIYYSMNVEVTDKGDVPEGYKVSRKEKRNFPLILESPSPNQTSLYFCASSLGQGGLSGEKLFFGSGTQLSVL.

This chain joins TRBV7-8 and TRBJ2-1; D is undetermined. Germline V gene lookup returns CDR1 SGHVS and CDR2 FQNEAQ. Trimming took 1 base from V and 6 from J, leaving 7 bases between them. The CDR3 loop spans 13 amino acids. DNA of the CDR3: TGTGCCAGCAGCTTAGAACCGAGCAATGAGCAGTTCTTC. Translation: CASSLEPSNEQFF.

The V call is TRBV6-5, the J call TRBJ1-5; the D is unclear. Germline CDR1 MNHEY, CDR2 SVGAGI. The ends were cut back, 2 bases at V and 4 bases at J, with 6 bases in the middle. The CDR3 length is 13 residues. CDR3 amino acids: CASSYIVNQPQHF. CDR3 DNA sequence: TGTGCCAGCAGTTACATCGTAAATCAGCCCCAGCATTTT.

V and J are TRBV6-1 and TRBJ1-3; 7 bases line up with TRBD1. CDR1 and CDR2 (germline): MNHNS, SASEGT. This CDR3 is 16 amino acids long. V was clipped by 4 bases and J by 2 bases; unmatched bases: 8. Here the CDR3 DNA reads TGTGCCAGCAGTGCTTCGGTAACAGGGGCTGGAAACACCATATATTTT. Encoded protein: CASSASVTGAGNTIYF.

The CDR3 protein is CASSLGGQGVYNEQFF. CDR3 coding DNA: TGTGCCAGCAGCTTAGGGGGACAGGGGGTATACAATGAGCAGTTCTTC. This chain links TRBV7-6 with TRBJ2-1, with 11 bases aligning to TRBD1. Per the germline V gene, CDR1 is SGHVS and CDR2 is FNYEAQ. V trimming: 1 base; J trimming: 4 bases; junction bases outside the gene matches: 3. The CDR3 is made up of 16 amino acids. Full variable domain (remainder filled in from reference TRBV7-6 and TRBJ2-1): GAGVSQSPRYKVTKRGQDVALRCDPISGHVSLYWYRQALGQGPEFLTYFNYEAQQDKSGLPNDRFSAERPEGSISTLTIQRTEQRDSAMYRCASSLGGQGVYNEQFFGPGTRLTVL.

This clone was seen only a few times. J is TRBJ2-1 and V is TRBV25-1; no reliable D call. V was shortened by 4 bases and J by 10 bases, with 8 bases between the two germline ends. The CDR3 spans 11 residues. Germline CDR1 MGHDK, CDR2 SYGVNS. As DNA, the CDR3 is TGTGCCAGCAGTGCCTTACAAGAGCAGTTCTTC. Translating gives CASSALQEQFF.

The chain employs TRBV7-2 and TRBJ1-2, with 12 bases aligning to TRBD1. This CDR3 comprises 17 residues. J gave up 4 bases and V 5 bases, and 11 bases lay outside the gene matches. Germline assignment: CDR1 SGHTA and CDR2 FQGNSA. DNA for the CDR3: TGTGCCAGCAGCCACCAAGGGACAGGGGGCTTCGGCTATGGCTACACCTTC. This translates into CASSHQGTGGFGYGYTF.

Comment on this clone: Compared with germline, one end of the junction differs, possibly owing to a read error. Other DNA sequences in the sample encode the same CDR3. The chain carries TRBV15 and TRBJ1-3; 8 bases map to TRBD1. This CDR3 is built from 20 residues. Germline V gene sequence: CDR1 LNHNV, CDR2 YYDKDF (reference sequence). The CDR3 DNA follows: TGTGCCACCAGCAGAGACCGTGGGGCGGACAGGGCCTACTCTGGAAACACCATATATTTC. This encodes CATSRDRGADRAYSGNTIYF.